This T cell receptor (beta chain) was found in a study of blood T cell repertoires in COVID-19 (dated by TCRdb to the early 2020s). Describing the broader study: Samples covering the acute and convalescent phases of COVID-19 were provided by collaborators in the United States, Italy and Spain. A freely available public database, intended as a resource for researchers studying the immune response to SARS-CoV-2, is where the repertoires were released. Where HLA class I and class II types were available, the types were taken from metadata supplied by the sample provider, not from assay-based typing. Nearly every sample came with metadata listing a de-identified subject ID, COVID-19 status, age in years and sex. Subjects who had been exposed to COVID-19, were actively infected with it, or had recovered from it provided the deeply sampled blood TCRbeta repertoires that made up the dataset. The samples were drawn from the first 160 participants of the ongoing ImmuneRACE study and from 950 to 1,500 subjects provided by 6 global collaborators. The material from the prospective study consisted of cDNA or gDNA derived from T cells, B-cell-depleted T cells, or PBMCs. The study at large found these results: How much clinical and demographic metadata was included differed by source and by participant, and the metadata was provided uncurated.

Whole blood was collected in K2EDTA tubes by collaborating institutions according to the institutions' own protocols. Collaborator samples were shipped for TCRbeta analysis as frozen whole blood, isolated PBMCs, or DNA extracted from either sample type. TCRbeta CDR3 regions were amplified from genomic DNA using the immunoSEQ Assay, a bias-controlled multiplex PCR. The source study handled its data this way. The number of nucleated cells in each sample was estimated by amplification of reference gene primers within the assay. To quantify the absolute abundance of each unique TCRbeta CDR3 rearrangement, sequence reads were collapsed and filtered. For each sample, productive Simpson clonality was calculated as the square root of Simpson's diversity index over productive rearrangements. The table comes from immuneACCESS by way of TCRdb, which keeps in-frame sequences with V and J called. Part of the clones is missing from these tables; in studies checked, under half for an unresolved V gene and the rest for unknown reasons. The V and J calls and clone size come from that table; D and trimming were worked out from the DNA. Here the sample has roughly 200,000 clones; roughly 75% occur a single time. Less than 6% of the sample is held by the ten biggest clonotypes.

At the junction V is shortened by 2 bases and J by 3 bases, with 10 bases in between. In the germline V gene, CDR1 corresponds to KGHSH and CDR2 to LQKENI. Including the terminal cysteine and phenylalanine, the CDR3 comprises 14 residues. Solely the CDR3 DNA is kept, with 42 bases framed from the first base. Note on this clone: Its antigen remains undetermined. Base qualities are not at hand, and no much larger clone is one base apart.

The sequencing sample was made of peripheral blood. The receptor was isolated from a woman in her 70s with acute or convalescent COVID-19. The chain joins TRBV18 to TRBJ1-2; TRBD1 might be the D gene, on 6 matching bases. The CDR3 corresponds to CASSPVRTDYGYTF. The DNA is TGTGCCAGCTCACCAGTACGGACAGACTATGGCTACACCTTC.